The rows below give T cell receptor beta chains drawn from one sample of a study of T cell responses to AZD1222 COVID-19 vaccine. The repertoire was sequenced with immunoSEQ multiplex PCR; TCRdb's copy has only in-frame clones and lacks some. The repertoire holds some 200,000 clones, with roughly 94% as singletons. The material sequenced was peripheral blood, taken 28 days after the second dose of the MenACWY control vaccine. The receptors come from an adult who received the MenACWY meningococcal vaccine as a control. The CDR3 runs from the conserved cysteine through the conserved F or W. The order of the fields is clone size, D gene, J gene, V gene, CDR3 protein, CDR3 DNA. The D gene is left open where the match is weak. Where a row states a size, it is once, few, many or the class of an expanded clone; other rows omit it.

size: -; D: TRBD1; J: TRBJ2-7; V: TRBV29-1; CDR3: CSVEGFSDRSMHEQYF; DNA: TGCAGCGTTGAAGGTTTTTCGGACAGGTCGATGCACGAGCAGTACTTC
size: -; D: -; J: TRBJ1-1; V: TRBV4-1; CDR3: CASSQVGDTEAFF; DNA: TGCGCCAGCAGCCAAGTAGGGGACACTGAAGCTTTCTTT
size: -; D: -; J: TRBJ2-5; V: TRBV11-2; CDR3: CASSDGGPGETQYF; DNA: TGTGCCAGCAGCGACGGGGGGCCGGGAGAGACCCAGTACTTC
size: -; D: -; J: TRBJ2-3; V: TRBV28; CDR3: CASSSNQEVDTQYF; DNA: TGTGCCAGCAGCTCCAATCAGGAAGTAGATACGCAGTATTTT
size: -; D: -; J: TRBJ2-1; V: TRBV5-4; CDR3: CASSGAGETHEQFF; DNA: TGTGCCAGCAGCGGGGCAGGGGAGACTCATGAGCAGTTCTTC
size: -; D: -; J: TRBJ2-1; V: TRBV5-1; CDR3: CASSADPHNEQFF; DNA: TGCGCCAGCAGCGCGGACCCCCACAATGAGCAGTTCTTC
size: -; D: TRBD1; J: TRBJ2-7; V: TRBV19; CDR3: CASSMTQGMGSYEQYF; DNA: TGTGCCAGTAGTATGACACAGGGGATGGGGTCCTACGAGCAGTACTTC
size: -; D: -; J: TRBJ1-1; V: TRBV4-3; CDR3: CASSQAIPAVTEAFF; DNA: TGCGCCAGCAGCCAAGCAATCCCAGCGGTCACTGAAGCTTTCTTT
size: once; D: TRBD2; J: TRBJ2-1; V: TRBV10-3; CDR3: CAISDLAGRYNEQFF; DNA: TGTGCCATCAGTGACTTAGCGGGCCGCTACAATGAGCAGTTCTTC
size: -; D: TRBD1; J: TRBJ1-2; V: TRBV4-3; CDR3: CASSQDRSGQGYGYTF; DNA: TGCGCCAGCAGCCAAGATCGTAGTGGACAGGGATATGGCTACACCTTC
size: few; D: TRBD1; J: TRBJ2-1; V: TRBV2; CDR3: CASSTDRDRGGNEQFF; DNA: TGTGCCAGCAGTACTGACCGGGACAGGGGTGGCAATGAGCAGTTCTTC
size: -; D: -; J: TRBJ2-5; V: TRBV7-6; CDR3: CASSTGEAQYF; DNA: TGTGCCAGCAGCACTGGGGAGGCCCAGTACTTC
size: -; D: -; J: TRBJ2-5; V: TRBV5-1; CDR3: CASSLVGQAAQYF; DNA: TGCGCCAGCAGCTTGGTGGGGCAGGCGGCCCAGTACTTC
size: -; D: -; J: TRBJ2-7; V: TRBV5-1; CDR3: CASSLEPAYEQYF; DNA: TGCGCCAGCAGCTTGGAACCGGCCTACGAGCAGTACTTC
size: -; D: -; J: TRBJ2-1; V: TRBV12-3/TRBV12-4; CDR3: CASSSDEQFF; DNA: TGTGCCAGCAGTTCTGATGAGCAGTTCTTC
size: -; D: TRBD2; J: TRBJ2-3; V: TRBV7-9; CDR3: CASSLSRTLAGGREDTQYF; DNA: TGTGCCAGCAGCTTAAGTAGGACCCTAGCGGGGGGGCGAGAAGATACGCAGTATTTT
size: -; D: -; J: TRBJ2-6; V: TRBV28; CDR3: CASSPQSGANVLTF; DNA: TGTGCCAGCAGCCCACAGTCTGGGGCCAACGTCCTGACTTTC
size: -; D: -; J: TRBJ2-7; V: TRBV27; CDR3: CAAGLGSYEQYF; DNA: TGTGCCGCCGGGTTGGGGTCTTACGAGCAGTACTTC
size: once; D: TRBD2; J: TRBJ2-3; V: TRBV4-2; CDR3: CASSTGLADTDTQYF; DNA: TGTGCCAGCAGCACTGGACTAGCGGACACAGATACGCAGTATTTT
size: -; D: -; J: TRBJ2-2; V: TRBV6-5; CDR3: CASRLANTGELFF; DNA: TGTGCCAGCAGACTAGCGAACACCGGGGAGCTGTTTTTT
size: -; D: -; J: TRBJ1-4; V: TRBV7-8; CDR3: CASSLGGTPNNEKLFF; DNA: TGTGCCAGCAGCTTAGGCGGGACACCGAATAATGAAAAACTGTTTTTT
size: -; D: -; J: TRBJ1-4; V: TRBV5-8; CDR3: CASSSTGSTNEKLFF; DNA: TGTGCCAGCAGCTCGACAGGATCAACTAATGAAAAACTGTTTTTT
size: once; D: -; J: TRBJ1-2; V: TRBV28; CDR3: CASSFGGLHYGYTF; DNA: TGTGCCAGCAGTTTTGGTGGGCTACACTATGGCTACACCTTC
size: -; D: -; J: TRBJ1-3; V: TRBV5-5; CDR3: CASSLVAGNALGNTIYF; DNA: TGTGCCAGCAGCTTGGTGGCAGGGAACGCCCTTGGAAACACCATATATTTT
size: -; D: TRBD1; J: TRBJ2-3; V: TRBV6-5; CDR3: CASSRTGLTDTQYF; DNA: TGTGCCAGCAGTAGGACAGGGCTGACAGATACGCAGTATTTT
size: -; D: -; J: TRBJ2-7; V: TRBV3-1/TRBV3-2; CDR3: CASSQDIGQYAEQYF; DNA: TGTGCCAGCAGCCAAGATATAGGGCAGTACGCAGAGCAGTACTTC
size: -; D: -; J: TRBJ1-1; V: TRBV15; CDR3: CATSRDLVAGLEAFF; DNA: TGTGCCACCAGCAGAGATCTTGTAGCAGGACTTGAAGCTTTCTTT
size: -; D: TRBD2; J: TRBJ2-5; V: TRBV24-1; CDR3: CATSGGGLQETQYF; DNA: TGTGCCACCAGTGGGGGAGGGCTCCAAGAGACCCAGTACTTC
size: -; D: TRBD2; J: TRBJ2-2; V: TRBV13; CDR3: CASSPSGLAGATGELFF; DNA: TGTGCCAGCAGCCCATCGGGACTAGCGGGAGCGACCGGGGAGCTGTTTTTT
size: -; D: -; J: TRBJ2-3; V: TRBV29-1; CDR3: CSAQGPTDTQYF; DNA: TGCAGCGCCCAGGGGCCAACAGATACGCAGTATTTT
size: -; D: TRBD1; J: TRBJ2-5; V: TRBV6-5; CDR3: CASRTGQFQETQYF; DNA: TGTGCCAGCAGGACGGGACAGTTCCAAGAGACCCAGTACTTC
size: -; D: TRBD2; J: TRBJ2-7; V: TRBV3-1/TRBV3-2; CDR3: CASSQDPGGRSEQYF; DNA: TGTGCCAGCAGCCAAGATCCAGGCGGGAGAAGCGAGCAGTACTTC
size: -; D: TRBD2; J: TRBJ2-3; V: TRBV7-3; CDR3: CASTPGHGRDGTDTQYF; DNA: TGTGCCAGCACCCCCGGGCACGGGAGGGATGGGACAGATACGCAGTATTTT
size: -; D: -; J: TRBJ2-1; V: TRBV30; CDR3: CAWTPSYNEQFF; DNA: TGTGCCTGGACCCCGAGCTACAATGAGCAGTTCTTC
size: -; D: -; J: TRBJ1-1; V: TRBV19; CDR3: CASTPFGGWENTEAFF; DNA: TGTGCCAGTACCCCCTTCGGGGGTTGGGAGAACACTGAAGCTTTCTTT
size: -; D: -; J: TRBJ1-1; V: TRBV30; CDR3: CAWNPTGDTEAFF; DNA: TGTGCCTGGAACCCGACGGGGGACACTGAAGCTTTCTTT
size: -; D: -; J: TRBJ1-5; V: TRBV7-8; CDR3: CASSLSRAGDHLSNQPQHF; DNA: TGTGCCAGCAGCTTAAGTAGGGCAGGTGACCATCTTAGCAATCAGCCCCAGCATTTT
size: -; D: TRBD2; J: TRBJ2-7; V: TRBV7-6; CDR3: CASSLEASGGEQYF; DNA: TGTGCCAGCAGCTTAGAGGCTAGCGGGGGCGAGCAGTACTTC
size: -; D: -; J: TRBJ2-2; V: TRBV5-4; CDR3: CASSFQGGAGELFF; DNA: TGTGCCAGCAGCTTTCAGGGGGGGGCCGGGGAGCTGTTTTTT
size: -; D: -; J: TRBJ2-7; V: TRBV6-2/TRBV6-3; CDR3: CASSYSSTYEQYF; DNA: TGTGCCAGCAGTTACTCTTCCACCTACGAGCAGTACTTC
size: -; D: -; J: TRBJ1-6; V: TRBV5-1; CDR3: CASSSPENNSPLHF; DNA: TGCGCCAGCAGCTCCCCTGAGAATAATTCACCCCTCCACTTT
size: -; D: TRBD1; J: TRBJ1-1; V: TRBV7-9; CDR3: CASSTGQGGTEAFF; DNA: TGTGCCAGCAGCACTGGACAGGGTGGAACTGAAGCTTTCTTT
size: -; D: TRBD1; J: TRBJ1-5; V: TRBV11-2; CDR3: CASSFFNPGTGDGNQPQHF; DNA: TGTGCCAGCAGCTTTTTCAATCCCGGGACAGGGGACGGCAATCAGCCCCAGCATTTT
size: -; D: TRBD2; J: TRBJ2-1; V: TRBV5-1; CDR3: CASSLAGGPFDEQFF; DNA: TGCGCCAGCAGCCTAGCGGGAGGGCCTTTCGATGAGCAGTTCTTC
size: -; D: TRBD2; J: TRBJ2-1; V: TRBV20-1; CDR3: CSASPAGGREQFF; DNA: TGCAGTGCTAGTCCAGCGGGGGGGAGGGAGCAGTTCTTC
size: -; D: -; J: TRBJ2-6; V: TRBV6-1; CDR3: CASSEGGANVLTF; DNA: TGTGCCAGCAGTGAGGGTGGGGCCAACGTCCTGACTTTC
size: -; D: TRBD1; J: TRBJ2-7; V: TRBV27; CDR3: CASSLSAGGSYEQYF; DNA: TGTGCCAGCAGTTTATCGGCAGGGGGCTCCTACGAGCAGTACTTC
size: -; D: -; J: TRBJ1-5; V: TRBV5-3; CDR3: CARSAAGRRDSNQPQHF; DNA: TGTGCCAGAAGCGCGGCGGGACGGAGGGATAGCAATCAGCCCCAGCATTTT
size: once; D: -; J: TRBJ2-3; V: TRBV7-2; CDR3: CASSLGGGPTDTQYF; DNA: TGTGCCAGCAGCTTAGGGGGGGGCCCCACAGATACGCAGTATTTT
size: -; D: -; J: TRBJ1-5; V: TRBV27; CDR3: CASSYGGRDQPQHF; DNA: TGTGCCAGCAGTTACGGGGGCAGAGATCAGCCCCAGCATTTT
size: -; D: TRBD1; J: TRBJ1-1; V: TRBV13; CDR3: CASSFQQGVGTEAFF; DNA: TGTGCCAGCAGCTTCCAACAGGGGGTTGGCACTGAAGCTTTCTTT
size: -; D: TRBD2; J: TRBJ2-3; V: TRBV6-2/TRBV6-3; CDR3: CASSYYLAGADTQYF; DNA: TGTGCCAGCAGTTACTATCTAGCGGGGGCAGATACGCAGTATTTT
size: once; D: -; J: TRBJ2-7; V: TRBV2; CDR3: CASSVSRGYEQYF; DNA: TGTGCCAGCAGTGTCAGCAGGGGCTACGAGCAGTACTTC
size: -; D: TRBD1; J: TRBJ1-1; V: TRBV28; CDR3: CASSYGQANTEAFF; DNA: TGTGCCAGCAGTTATGGACAGGCGAACACTGAAGCTTTCTTT
size: -; D: -; J: TRBJ1-6; V: TRBV15; CDR3: CATSRDGQPLHF; DNA: TGTGCCACCAGCAGAGACGGCCAGCCCCTCCACTTT
size: -; D: -; J: TRBJ2-5; V: TRBV19; CDR3: CASSPRTQGLGGETQYF; DNA: TGTGCCAGTAGTCCTCGGACCCAAGGGTTAGGCGGAGAGACCCAGTACTTC
size: once; D: TRBD1; J: TRBJ2-5; V: TRBV6-2/TRBV6-3; CDR3: CASSNTGVFGETQYF; DNA: TGTGCCAGCAGTAACACAGGGGTCTTCGGAGAGACCCAGTACTTC
size: -; D: -; J: TRBJ1-2; V: TRBV4-2; CDR3: CASRRDNEDYGYTF; DNA: TGTGCCAGCAGACGGGACAATGAAGACTATGGCTACACCTTC
size: -; D: -; J: TRBJ1-2; V: TRBV7-9; CDR3: CASSTQGEVDGYTF; DNA: TGTGCCAGCAGCACGCAGGGTGAAGTTGATGGCTACACCTTC